The clone carrying this TCR beta chain was counted between two and nine times. The data derive from a study of blood T cell dynamics during melanoma immunotherapy. The overall study: First-line therapy was either pembrolizumab or nivolumab with ipilimumab for metastatic melanoma.

Libraries were prepared by immunoSEQ multiplex PCR; TCRdb keeps only in-frame clonotypes and omits some of them. This sample yields fewer than 15,000 clones, of which 86% are seen a single time; roughly 4.8% belongs to the top ten. CDR1 is MDHEN, CDR2 SYDVKM, per germline. Deletions cut 6 bases from V and 7 bases from J, with 13 bases between. This CDR3 is 13 amino acids long. Noted time point: week 3, after first cycle of checkpoint inhibitor. Response was assessed by RECIST 1.1 at 12 weeks, except two rapid progressors. The V call is TRBV28, the J call TRBJ2-1; D might be TRBD1 (6 bases). The source was blood, collected from a patient treated with checkpoint blockade. The source is a human donor with melanoma. CDR3 DNA: TGTGCCAGCAGCCCGACAGGCTTTAATGAGCAGTTCTTC. As protein: CASSPTGFNEQFF.